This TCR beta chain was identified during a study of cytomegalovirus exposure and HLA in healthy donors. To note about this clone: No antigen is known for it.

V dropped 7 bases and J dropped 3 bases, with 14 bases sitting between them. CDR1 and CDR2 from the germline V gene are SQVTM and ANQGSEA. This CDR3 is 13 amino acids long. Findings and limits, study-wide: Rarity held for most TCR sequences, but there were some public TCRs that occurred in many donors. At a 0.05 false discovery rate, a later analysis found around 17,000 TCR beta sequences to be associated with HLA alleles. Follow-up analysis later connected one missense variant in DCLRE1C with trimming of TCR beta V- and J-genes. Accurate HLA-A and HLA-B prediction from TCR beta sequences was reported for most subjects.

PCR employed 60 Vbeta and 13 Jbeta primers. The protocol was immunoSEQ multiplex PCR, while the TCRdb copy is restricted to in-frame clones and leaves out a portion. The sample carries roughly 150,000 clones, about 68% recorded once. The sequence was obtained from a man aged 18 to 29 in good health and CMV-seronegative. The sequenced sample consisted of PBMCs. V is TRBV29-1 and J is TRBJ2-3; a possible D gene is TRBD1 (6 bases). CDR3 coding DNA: TGCAGCGCCCTAGGGACAAGTACAGATACGCAGTATTTT. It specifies CSALGTSTDTQYF.